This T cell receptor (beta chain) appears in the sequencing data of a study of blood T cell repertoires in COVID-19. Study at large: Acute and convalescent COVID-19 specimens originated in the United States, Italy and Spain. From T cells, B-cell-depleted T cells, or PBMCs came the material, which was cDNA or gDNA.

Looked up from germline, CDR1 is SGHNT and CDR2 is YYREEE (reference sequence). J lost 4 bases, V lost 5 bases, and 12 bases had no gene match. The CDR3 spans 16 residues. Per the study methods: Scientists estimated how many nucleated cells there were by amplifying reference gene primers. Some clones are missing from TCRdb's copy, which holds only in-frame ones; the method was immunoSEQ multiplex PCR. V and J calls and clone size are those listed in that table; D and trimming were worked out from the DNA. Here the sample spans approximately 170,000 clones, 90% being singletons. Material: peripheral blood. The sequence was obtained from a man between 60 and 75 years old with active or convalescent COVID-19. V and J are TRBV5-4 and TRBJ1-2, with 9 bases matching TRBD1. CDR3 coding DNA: TGTGCCAGCAGTCCTAATTCGGGACAGGGAGGCTATGGCTACACCTTC. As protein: CASSPNSGQGGYGYTF.